This TCR beta chain was recorded in a study of T cells in Graves' hyperthyroidism and ophthalmopathy. Study background: Before treatment of any kind, peripheral blood was taken at initial diagnosis.

From germline, CDR1 is SGHAT and CDR2 FQNNGV. Trimming cost V 2 bases and J 6 bases, with 12 bases left between them. The CDR3 runs to 14 residues. Amplification targeted TCR beta CDR3 regions from RNA transcripts. TCR CDR3 underwent first-round RT-PCR with the HTBI primer set. TCRdb re-analysed the multiplex PCR reads in MiXCR, keeping a single row per CDR3 protein. The profile shows about 130,000 distinct CDR3 sequences, over 20% of them singletons. Study-level points and caveats: A 13 V-J model separated ophthalmopathy from stable hyperthyroidism. Most clonotypes expanded in the thyroid (above 0.001) were also present in blood. It was a median about 6 months before onset that the model predicted ophthalmopathy.

There are many counts of this clonotype. Antigen: not known. V usage is TRBV11-2 and J usage is TRBJ2-3, with D perhaps matching TRBD2 (5 bases). The source material was blood. The clonotype was recovered from a woman aged 45-59 years with Graves' hyperthyroidism that later progressed to Graves' ophthalmopathy. In nucleotides, the CDR3 is TGTGCCAGCAGCTTAACCCCGAGAGGGGATACGCAGTATTTT. It yields the protein CASSLTPRGDTQYF.